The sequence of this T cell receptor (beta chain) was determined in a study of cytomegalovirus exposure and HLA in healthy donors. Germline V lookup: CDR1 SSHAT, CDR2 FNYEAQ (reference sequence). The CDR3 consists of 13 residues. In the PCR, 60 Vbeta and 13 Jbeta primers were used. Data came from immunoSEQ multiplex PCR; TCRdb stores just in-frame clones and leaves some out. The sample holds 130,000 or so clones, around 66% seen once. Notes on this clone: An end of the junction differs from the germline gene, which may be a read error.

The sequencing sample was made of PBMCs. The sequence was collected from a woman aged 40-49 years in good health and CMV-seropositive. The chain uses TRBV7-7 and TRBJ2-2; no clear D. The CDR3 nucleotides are TGTGCTAGCAGCTCCACCAGTGCCGGGGAGCTGTTTTTT. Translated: CASSSTSAGELFF.